This TCR beta chain was sequenced in a study of blood T cell repertoires in COVID-19. At the level of the study: Both acute and convalescent COVID-19 samples were obtained from the United States, Italy and Spain. T cells, B-cell-depleted T cells, or PBMCs provided the cDNA or gDNA that served as material.

Under the authors' procedure: From reference gene primer amplification, estimates of nucleated cell counts were derived. Repertoires were generated with immunoSEQ multiplex PCR, while TCRdb's copy carries only in-frame clones and drops some. V and J calls plus clone size are reproduced from that table; the DNA served to infer D and trimming. The table records approximately 89,000 clones, more than 90% of them present only once. This clone was counted between two and nine times. The CDR3 length is 12 residues. The ends lost 6 bases at V and 4 bases at J; junction bases unmatched: 3. Germline V gives CDR1 LNHDA, CDR2 SQIVND (reference sequence).

The rearrangement joins TRBV19 to TRBJ2-7; 7 bases map to TRBD1. Sequenced sample: peripheral blood. The source of this sequence is a human donor with active COVID-19. The donor label of this sample is uncertain. CDR3 loop: CASSRDRYEQYF. As DNA, the CDR3 is TGTGCCAGTAGCCGGGACAGATACGAGCAGTACTTC.